What follows are 22 T cell receptor beta chains derived from one specimen sequenced in a study of cytomegalovirus exposure and HLA in healthy donors. Researchers ran the PCR with 60 Vbeta and 13 Jbeta primers. Only in-frame clones appear in the TCRdb table, and some are missing; sequencing was by immunoSEQ multiplex PCR. Here the sample spans 130,000 to 150,000 clones, 80% being singletons. The source material was PBMCs. Receptor source: a man aged 35-49 years in good health and CMV-seronegative.

V usage is TRBV27 and J usage is TRBJ2-7; D not resolved. CDR1 MNHEY and CDR2 SMNVEV come from the germline V gene (reference sequence). The CDR3 is 13 amino acids. Trimming took off 7 bases at V and 0 bases at J, with 10 bases between the two ends. CDR3 sequence (DNA): TGTGCCAGCACTACAGCTAACTCCTACGAGCAGTACTTC. This encodes CASTTANSYEQYF.

The chain is built from TRBV6-5 and TRBJ1-5; D ambiguous. The V gene's germline CDR1 is MNHEY and CDR2 SVGAGI. V dropped 8 bases and J dropped 3 bases, with 17 bases sitting between them. CDR3 length equals 15 residues. CDR3 in amino acids: CASRPRVLSNQPQHF. In nucleotides, the CDR3 is TGTGCCAGCCGGCCGCGGGTACTCTCCAATCAGCCCCAGCATTTT.

This clone occurred once. The gene calls are TRBV6-1 and TRBJ1-5; 8 bases map to TRBD1. This CDR3 has 15 residues. Trimming at V came to 6 bases and at J to 0 bases, leaving 4 bases not matched to a gene. Per germline, CDR1 MNHNS and CDR2 SASEGT. The chain's CDR3 is CASREQGVSNQPQHF. The DNA for the CDR3 is TGTGCCAGCAGGGAACAGGGGGTTAGCAATCAGCCCCAGCATTTT.

The chain employs TRBV7-8 and TRBJ1-5; D is undetermined. With 2 bases removed from V and 0 bases from J, the gap between germline ends came to 14 bases. The CDR3 loop spans 17 amino acids. The germline V gene has CDR1 SGHVS and CDR2 FQNEAQ. The CDR3 DNA follows: TGTGCCAGCAGCTTAAATGCCAGAAGATTTAGCAATCAGCCCCAGCATTTT. Translation gives CASSLNARRFSNQPQHF.

The chain employs TRBV30 and TRBJ2-7; 8 positions agree with TRBD2. The J segment lost 7 bases and the V segment lost 1 base, leaving 3 bases of the junction unmatched. CDR3 length equals 12 residues. The germline CDR1 and CDR2 sequences are GTSNPN and SVGIG (reference sequence). This CDR3 reads CAWSAGGREQYF. The DNA of the CDR3 is TGTGCCTGGAGTGCGGGGGGGCGTGAGCAGTACTTC.

The chain carries TRBV25-1 and TRBJ2-3; D is perhaps TRBD1 (6 bases). Germline lookup yields CDR1 MGHDK and CDR2 SYGVNS. V lost 6 bases and J 2 bases, leaving 18 bases between the germline ends. The CDR3 sequence is 16 residues long. CDR3 residues: CASRPGAITFTDTQYF. CDR3 bases: TGTGCCAGCAGGCCAGGGGCCATCACCTTCACAGATACGCAGTATTTT. The complete variable domain, with remaining parts taken from reference TRBV25-1 and TRBJ2-3, reads EADIYQTPRYLVIGTGKKITLECSQTMGHDKMYWYQQDPGMELHLIHYSYGVNSTEKGDLSSESTVSRIRTEHFPLTLESARPSHTSQYLCASRPGAITFTDTQYFGPGTRLTVL.

The genes are TRBV6-1 and TRBJ2-7; no definite D call. Trimming stripped 2 bases from V and 2 bases from J, with 10 bases between. The germline gives CDR1 MNHNS, CDR2 SASEGT. The CDR3 has 14 residues. The CDR3 sequence: CASSEYRSAYEQYF. The CDR3, as DNA: TGTGCCAGCAGTGAATACCGCAGCGCCTACGAGCAGTACTTC.

This clone came up a few times. This sample includes further DNA sequences coding for the same CDR3. The chain is built from TRBV5-8 and TRBJ1-1; 7 nucleotides align to TRBD1. Germline values: CDR1 SGHTS, CDR2 YDEGEE. Trimming at V came to 6 bases and at J to 4 bases, leaving 12 bases not matched to a gene. This CDR3 is built from 15 residues. The CDR3 reads CASKGARLRATEAFF. The CDR3 DNA reads as TGTGCCAGCAAGGGGGCGCGACTGCGGGCCACTGAAGCTTTCTTT.

The rearrangement uses TRBV10-1 and TRBJ2-2, with TRBD1 as a possible D gene (5 bases). V lost 2 bases and J 1 base, leaving 8 bases between the germline ends. Germline CDR1 reads WNHNN; CDR2 reads SYGVQD (reference sequence). This CDR3 region has 15 residues. The CDR3 DNA is TGCGCCAGCAGTGAGGCAGGGCGGAACACCGGGGAGCTGTTTTTT. Translating gives CASSEAGRNTGELFF.

This clone occurred a few times. The genes are TRBV6-4 and TRBJ2-6, with 7 positions matching TRBD1. Germline CDR1 and CDR2: MRHNA and SNTAGT. CDR3 length: 16 amino acids. The V and J ends lost 3 bases and 1 base, in that order; junction bases with no gene match: 3. The chain's CDR3 is CASSENRGSGANVLTF. The CDR3 DNA reads as TGTGCCAGCAGTGAAAACAGGGGTTCTGGGGCCAACGTCCTGACTTTC.

The rearrangement links TRBV14 to TRBJ1-2; 10 bases align to TRBD1. The CDR3 spans 15 residues. Germline CDR1 reads SGHDN; CDR2 reads FVKESK. Losses at the gene ends were 0 bases for V and 6 bases for J; bases not matched to a gene: 4. DNA of the CDR3: TGTGCCAGCAGCCAAGACAAGGGGACAGGGGATGGCTACACCTTC. Its protein product is CASSQDKGTGDGYTF.

This clone was seen a few times. This chain joins TRBV4-3 and TRBJ2-1; D is perhaps TRBD2 (5 bases). Trimming shortened V by 0 bases and J by 10 bases, and 7 bases separated the two germline ends. Germline lookup yields CDR1 LGHNA and CDR2 YSLEER. The CDR3 is 12 amino acids. The CDR3 DNA is TGCGCCAGCAGCCAAGACTCGGGAGAGCAGTTCTTC. This codes for CASSQDSGEQFF.

The rearrangement joins TRBV5-1 to TRBJ1-1; D ambiguous. The CDR3 covers 14 residues. Germline-derived CDR1 and CDR2 are SGHRS and YFSETQ. Between the trimmed V and J ends, which lost 0 bases and 2 bases, there was a span of 8 bases. Here the CDR3 reads CASSLGLLNTEAFF. CDR3 bases: TGCGCCAGCAGCTTGGGACTATTAAACACTGAAGCTTTCTTT.

The chain carries TRBV27 and TRBJ2-7; 7 bases map to TRBD2. This CDR3 region has 15 residues. Germline loops: CDR1 MNHEY, CDR2 SMNVEV (reference sequence). J lost 0 bases, V lost 5 bases, and 7 bases had no gene match. The CDR3 protein is CASSPRGGSSYEQYF. CDR3 DNA: TGTGCCAGCAGTCCCCGCGGCGGGAGCTCCTACGAGCAGTACTTC.

The DNA for the CDR3 is TGTGCCAGTAGGCGACAGGGGGTGAGCAATCAGCCCCAGCATTTT. This gives the protein CASRRQGVSNQPQHF. The J gene is TRBJ1-5, the V gene TRBV19; the match to TRBD1 covers 9 bases. Trimming removed 6 bases from V and 1 base from J; junction bases left unmatched: 4. CDR3 length equals 15 residues. CDR1 LNHDA and CDR2 SQIVND come from the germline V gene (reference sequence).

V gene TRBV28 combines with J gene TRBJ2-6; possibly TRBD1 for D (6 bases). The germline gives CDR1 MDHEN, CDR2 SYDVKM. This CDR3 has 16 residues. The V and J ends lost 9 bases and 1 base respectively, with 16 bases between them. Written as DNA, the CDR3 is TGTGCCAGTGGTTCATTGGGGGCTTCTGGGGCCAACGTCCTGACTTTC. Protein sequence: CASGSLGASGANVLTF.

The CDR3 DNA sequence: TGTGCCAGCAGCATAGATGACAGGGGGCTCACTGAAGCTTTCTTT. It is translated as CASSIDDRGLTEAFF. The chain joins TRBV27 to TRBJ1-1, with 10 nucleotides matching TRBD1. V shed 6 bases and J 4 bases; nucleotides not matched to a gene: 8. Germline lookup yields CDR1 MNHEY and CDR2 SMNVEV (reference sequence). This CDR3 is built from 15 residues.

The V call is TRBV19, the J call TRBJ2-4, with D tentatively TRBD1 (5 bases). The V end was cut by 2 bases, the J end by 7 bases, with 12 bases between. The V gene's germline CDR1 is LNHDA and CDR2 SQIVND (reference sequence). The CDR3 is made up of 14 amino acids. CDR3 amino acids: CASSIRDSQNIQYF. CDR3 coding DNA: TGTGCCAGTAGTATAAGAGACAGTCAGAACATTCAGTACTTC.

This chain connects TRBV29-1 to TRBJ2-3; the D gene is possibly TRBD1 (5 bases). The germline V and J ends were trimmed by 0 bases and 3 bases, with 22 bases remaining between them. The CDR3 loop spans 18 amino acids. Per germline, CDR1 SQVTM and CDR2 ANQGSEA. The CDR3: CSVEDLRRTQRGTDTQYF. The CDR3 DNA reads as TGCAGCGTTGAAGATCTACGACGGACGCAAAGGGGAACAGATACGCAGTATTTT.

A remark on this clone: Germline is not matched at one junction end, which may reflect a read error. Other DNA sequences of this sample code for an identical CDR3. The chain recombines TRBV5-1 with TRBJ1-6; TRBD1 might be the D (5 bases). The germline gives CDR1 SGHRS, CDR2 YFSETQ. The CDR3 spans 15 residues. The CDR3 protein is CASSFGRVWNSPLHF. CDR3 DNA sequence: TGCGCCAGCAGCTTCGGCAGGGTGTGGAATTCCCCCCTCCACTTT.

This clone showed up just a few times. V and J are TRBV28 and TRBJ1-6; D not certain. The CDR3 spans 14 residues. V dropped 7 bases and J dropped 0 bases, with 7 bases sitting between them. CDR1 and CDR2 (germline): MDHEN, SYDVKM. The DNA of the CDR3 is TGTGCCAGCATTGTGAGCTCCTATAATTCACCCCTCCACTTT. Translation gives CASIVSSYNSPLHF.

V and J are TRBV5-4 and TRBJ2-7; the match to TRBD2 covers 14 bases. The CDR3 runs 16 residues. Germline assignment: CDR1 SGHNT and CDR2 YYREEE (reference sequence). The V and J ends lost 4 bases and 0 bases, in that order; junction bases with no gene match: 3. The CDR3 protein is CASSPGLAGVSYEQYF. CDR3 sequence (DNA): TGTGCCAGCAGCCCGGGACTAGCGGGGGTCTCCTACGAGCAGTACTTC.